This T cell receptor beta chain was recovered during a study of blood T cell repertoires in COVID-19. Across the whole study: The origin of the acute and convalescent COVID-19 samples was the United States, Italy and Spain. PBMCs, B-cell-depleted T cells, or T cells were the source of the cDNA or gDNA that made up the material.

The study drew participants aged roughly 18 to 95 years from some 25 US areas. Method: immunoSEQ multiplex PCR; TCRdb's copy keeps in-frame clones and lacks some. The sample holds 200,000 to 250,000 clones; roughly 88% are singletons and the top ten take roughly 14%. The germline V gene has CDR1 MGHDK and CDR2 SYGVNS. V shed 6 bases, J shed 7 bases, and the junction held 4 bases outside the gene matches. This CDR3 is built from 13 residues. The material sequenced was PBMCs or T cells enriched from blood (not recorded which). The TCR originated in a woman between 45 and 65 years old with acute COVID-19. The chain uses TRBV25-1 and TRBJ1-3, with 9 bases that match TRBD1. The chain's CDR3 is CASRGQGRNTIYF. The DNA of the CDR3 is TGTGCCAGCAGGGGACAGGGAAGGAACACCATATATTTT.